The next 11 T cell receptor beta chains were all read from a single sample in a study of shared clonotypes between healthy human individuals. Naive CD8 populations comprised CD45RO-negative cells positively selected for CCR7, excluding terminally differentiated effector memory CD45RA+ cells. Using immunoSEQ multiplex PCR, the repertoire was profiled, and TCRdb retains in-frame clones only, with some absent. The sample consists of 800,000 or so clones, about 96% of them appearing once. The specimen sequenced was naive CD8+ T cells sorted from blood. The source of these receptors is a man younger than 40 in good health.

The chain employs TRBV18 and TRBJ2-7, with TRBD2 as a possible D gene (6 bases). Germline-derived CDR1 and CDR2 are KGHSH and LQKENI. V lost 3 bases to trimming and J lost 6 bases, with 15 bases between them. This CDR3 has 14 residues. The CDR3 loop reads CASSPGNSGPEQYF. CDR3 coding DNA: TGTGCCAGCTCACCCGGAAACAGCGGGCCCGAGCAGTACTTC.

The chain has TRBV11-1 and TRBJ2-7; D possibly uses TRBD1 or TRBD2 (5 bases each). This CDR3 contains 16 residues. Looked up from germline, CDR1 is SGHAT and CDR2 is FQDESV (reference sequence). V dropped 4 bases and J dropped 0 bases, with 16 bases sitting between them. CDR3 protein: CASSSPEGQFSYEQYF. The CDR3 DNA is TGTGCCAGCAGCTCACCCGAGGGGCAGTTCTCCTACGAGCAGTACTTC.

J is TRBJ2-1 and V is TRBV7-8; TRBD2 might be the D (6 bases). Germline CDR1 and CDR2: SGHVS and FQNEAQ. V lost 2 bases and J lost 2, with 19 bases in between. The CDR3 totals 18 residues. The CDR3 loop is CASSLIITPGGTYNEQFF. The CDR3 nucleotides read TGTGCCAGCAGCTTAATAATTACGCCCGGCGGGACCTACAATGAGCAGTTCTTC.

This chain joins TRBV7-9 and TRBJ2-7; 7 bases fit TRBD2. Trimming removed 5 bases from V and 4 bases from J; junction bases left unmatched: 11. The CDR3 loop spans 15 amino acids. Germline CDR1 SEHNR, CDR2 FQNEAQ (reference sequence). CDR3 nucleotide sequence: TGTGCCAGCAGCCTACGGGCGGGAGTCAGTTACGAGCAGTACTTC. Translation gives CASSLRAGVSYEQYF.

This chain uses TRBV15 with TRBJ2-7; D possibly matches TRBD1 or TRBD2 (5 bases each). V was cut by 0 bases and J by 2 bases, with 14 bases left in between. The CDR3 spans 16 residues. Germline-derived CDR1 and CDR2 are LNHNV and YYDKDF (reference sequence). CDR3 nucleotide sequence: TGTGCCACCAGCAGAGACAGGGAACGGGGAACCTACGAGCAGTACTTC. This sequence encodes CATSRDRERGTYEQYF.

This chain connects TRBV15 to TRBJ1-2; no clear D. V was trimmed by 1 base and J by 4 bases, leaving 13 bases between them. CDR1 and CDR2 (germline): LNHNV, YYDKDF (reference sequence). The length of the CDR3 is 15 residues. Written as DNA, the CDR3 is TGTGCCACCAGCAGAGTAAGGCAACAAGGCTATGGCTACACCTTC. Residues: CATSRVRQQGYGYTF.

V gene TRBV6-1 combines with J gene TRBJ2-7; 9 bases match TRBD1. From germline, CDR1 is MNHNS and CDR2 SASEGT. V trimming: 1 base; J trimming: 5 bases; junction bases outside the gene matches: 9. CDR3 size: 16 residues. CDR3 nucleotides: TGTGCCAGCAGTGAAGATTCGAGGACAGGGGCCCACGAGCAGTACTTC. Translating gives CASSEDSRTGAHEQYF.

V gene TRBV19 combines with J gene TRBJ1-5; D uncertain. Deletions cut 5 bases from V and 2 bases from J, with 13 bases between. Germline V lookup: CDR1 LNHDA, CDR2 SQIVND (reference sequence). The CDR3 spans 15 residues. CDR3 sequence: CASSLQGMGNQPQHF. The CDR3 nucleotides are TGTGCCAGTAGTCTACAAGGCATGGGCAATCAGCCCCAGCATTTT.

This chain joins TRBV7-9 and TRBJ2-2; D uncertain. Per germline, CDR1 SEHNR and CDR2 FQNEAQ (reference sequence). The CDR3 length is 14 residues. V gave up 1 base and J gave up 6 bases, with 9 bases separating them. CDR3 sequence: CASSLVLYPGELFF. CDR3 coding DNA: TGTGCCAGCAGCTTAGTTTTGTACCCCGGGGAGCTGTTTTTT.

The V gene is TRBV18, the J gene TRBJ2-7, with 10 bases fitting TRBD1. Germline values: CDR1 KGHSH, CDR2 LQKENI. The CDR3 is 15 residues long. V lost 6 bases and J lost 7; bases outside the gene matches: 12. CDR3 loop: CASSPARQGASEQYF. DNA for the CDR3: TGTGCCAGCTCCCCAGCCCGACAGGGGGCGTCTGAGCAGTACTTC.

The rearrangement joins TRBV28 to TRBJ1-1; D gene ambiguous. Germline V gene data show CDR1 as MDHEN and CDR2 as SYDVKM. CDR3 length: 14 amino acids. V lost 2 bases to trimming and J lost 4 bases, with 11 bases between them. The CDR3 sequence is CASSLEVSGTEAFF. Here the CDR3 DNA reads TGTGCCAGCAGTTTAGAGGTGAGCGGCACTGAAGCTTTCTTT.